This T cell receptor (beta chain) was captured in a study of CD8 T cells in ankylosing spondylitis (dated by TCRdb to about 2017). Some background on the complete study: The study profiled T cell receptor beta repertoires in healthy donors and ankylosing spondylitis patients to find disease-linked TCR variants. The full study cohort comprised roughly 24 ankylosing spondylitis patients and 110 or so healthy donors. Peripheral blood was sampled, and synovial fluid was also collected from ankylosing spondylitis patients. The study at large found these results: The disease-linked clones were reported to be significantly enriched in matched synovial fluid samples from ankylosing spondylitis patients. Some of the motif variants had been reported before in the synovial fluid and blood of reactive arthritis patients, a finding that suggests common disease-initiation mechanisms. A TCR beta motif of 8 or 9 highly homologous amino acid variants appeared characteristic of blood from ankylosing spondylitis patients. A CD8+ phenotype was shown by the disease-linked clones, which were found at relatively low frequencies in peripheral blood.

Data came from an Illumina HiSeq 2500. Quantitative 5'-RACE with molecular barcodes was the method used to prepare the TCR beta libraries. The original methods were these. Disease-linked TCR variants were identified with a new computational method built on a probabilistic model of VDJ rearrangement. TCRdb trimmed the raw reads at Q25, called clones with MiXCR and kept productive beta chains. Each entry is one CDR3 protein sequence, shown with its most common DNA and genes. These V and J calls derive from TCRdb rather than the authors' analysis. A total of 100,000 to 150,000 distinct CDR3 sequences appear in this sample, over 15% of them only once. Clones ranked in the top ten supply around a third of the sample. Trimming leaves V shorter by 0 bases and J shorter by 8 bases, with the junction holding 11 bases beyond the gene matches. The germline V gene specifies LGHNA as CDR1 and YSLEER as CDR2. Including the terminal cysteine and phenylalanine, the CDR3 comprises 17 residues. The kept DNA is CDR3 alone, 51 bases in frame from the first base.

For this clonotype: Its specific antigen is unknown. The sample holds no much larger clone one base away, and base qualities are not on file.

Input material: blood, either unsorted or a sorted T cell fraction (not recorded which). The chain uses TRBV4-3 and TRBJ2-1, with TRBD2 identical over 9 junction bases. The sequence derives from a male donor with ankylosing spondylitis. The CDR3 region reads CASSQDKLAGPGDEQFF. The nucleotide sequence is TGCGCCAGCAGCCAAGATAAACTAGCGGGCCCTGGCGATGAGCAGTTCTTC.